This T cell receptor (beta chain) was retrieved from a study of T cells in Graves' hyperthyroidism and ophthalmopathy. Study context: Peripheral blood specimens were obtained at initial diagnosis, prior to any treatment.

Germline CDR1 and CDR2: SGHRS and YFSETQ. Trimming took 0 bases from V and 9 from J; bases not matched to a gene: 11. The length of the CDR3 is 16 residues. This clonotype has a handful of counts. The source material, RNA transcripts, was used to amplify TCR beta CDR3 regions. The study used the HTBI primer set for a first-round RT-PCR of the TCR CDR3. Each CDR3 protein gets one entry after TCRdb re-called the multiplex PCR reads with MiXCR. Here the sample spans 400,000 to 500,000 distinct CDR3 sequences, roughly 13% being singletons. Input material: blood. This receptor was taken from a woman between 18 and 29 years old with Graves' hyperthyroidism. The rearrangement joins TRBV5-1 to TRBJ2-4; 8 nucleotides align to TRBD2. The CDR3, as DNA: TGCGCCAGCAGCTTGGCAGGAACTAGGGCGGGAGGCATTCAGTACTTC. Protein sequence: CASSLAGTRAGGIQYF.